This T cell receptor beta chain was profiled in a study of vaccination effects on CD4 cells after COVID-19. Looking at the study overall: Culturing of 1.5 million to 2 million PBMC per well took place with roughly 9.4 IU/ml IL-2 and 10 ug/ml peptides.

As to this clone: Antigen specificity is unknown.

The CDR3 has 14 residues. Germline trimming cut 7 bases from V and 5 bases from J; bases unmatched to any gene: 5. The germline CDR1 and CDR2 sequences are LNHDA and SQIVND (reference sequence). Once cultured for 10 days, the cells underwent separation to obtain CD4+ T cells. Libraries were prepared by immunoSEQ multiplex PCR; TCRdb keeps only in-frame clonotypes and omits some of them. The sample includes approximately 37,000 clones, more than 75% seen only once; the top ten take under 3%. J is TRBJ2-5 and V is TRBV19; the match to TRBD2 covers 12 bases. The sequences come from CD4+ T cells from PBMCs cultured without peptide, collected before COVID-19 vaccination. The TCR comes from a human donor who received a COVID-19 vaccine. This CDR3 is CASTSGGEGETQYF. The CDR3 DNA follows: TGTGCCAGTACTAGCGGGGGGGAGGGCGAGACCCAGTACTTC.